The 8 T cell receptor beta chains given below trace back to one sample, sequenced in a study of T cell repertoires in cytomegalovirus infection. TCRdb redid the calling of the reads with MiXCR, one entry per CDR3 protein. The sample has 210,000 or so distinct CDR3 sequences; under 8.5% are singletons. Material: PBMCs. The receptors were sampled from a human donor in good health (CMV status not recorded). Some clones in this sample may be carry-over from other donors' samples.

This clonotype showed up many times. The CDR3 reads CASSPSTGGQTSYEQYF. The CDR3 coding sequence is TGTGCCAGCTCACCGTCTACAGGGGGCCAAACTTCCTACGAGCAGTACTTC. The chain has TRBV18 and TRBJ2-7; 9 bases align to TRBD1. This CDR3 is built from 17 residues. With 3 bases clipped from V and 1 base from J, the junction kept 10 bases outside the gene matches. Germline V gene sequence: CDR1 KGHSH, CDR2 LQKENI.

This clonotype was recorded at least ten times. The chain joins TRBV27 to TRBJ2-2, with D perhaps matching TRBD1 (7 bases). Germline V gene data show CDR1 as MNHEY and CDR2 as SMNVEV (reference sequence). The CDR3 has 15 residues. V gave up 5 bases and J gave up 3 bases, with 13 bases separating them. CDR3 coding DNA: TGTGCCAGCAGTCAGGAGGGGGCACACACCGGGGAGCTGTTTTTT. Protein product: CASSQEGAHTGELFF.

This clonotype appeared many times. The CDR3 protein is CASNKDRDDEQFF. The CDR3 DNA sequence: TGTGCCAGCAACAAGGACAGGGACGATGAGCAGTTCTTC. The chain employs TRBV9 and TRBJ2-1, with 8 bases aligning to TRBD1. The germline gives CDR1 SGDLS, CDR2 YYNGEE. CDR3 length: 13 residues. Unmatched junction bases numbered 7, after V lost 6 bases and J lost 8 bases.

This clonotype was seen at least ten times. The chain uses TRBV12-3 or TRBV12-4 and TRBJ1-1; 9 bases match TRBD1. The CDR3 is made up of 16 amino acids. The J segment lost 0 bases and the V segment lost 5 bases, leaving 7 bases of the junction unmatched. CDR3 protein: CASSAPTGGLNTEAFF. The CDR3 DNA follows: TGTGCCAGCAGTGCCCCGACAGGGGGACTGAACACTGAAGCTTTCTTT.

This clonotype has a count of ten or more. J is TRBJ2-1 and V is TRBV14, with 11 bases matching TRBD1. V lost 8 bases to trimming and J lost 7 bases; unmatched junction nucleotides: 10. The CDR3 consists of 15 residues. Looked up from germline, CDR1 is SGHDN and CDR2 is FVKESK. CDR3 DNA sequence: TGTGCCAGCGGTGATATTGGACAGGGGGCAAATGAGCAGTTCTTC. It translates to CASGDIGQGANEQFF.

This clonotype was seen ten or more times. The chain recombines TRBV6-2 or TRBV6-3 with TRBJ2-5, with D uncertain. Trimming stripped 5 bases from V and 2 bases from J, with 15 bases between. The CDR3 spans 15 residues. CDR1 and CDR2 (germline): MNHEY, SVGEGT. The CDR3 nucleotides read TGTGCCAGCAGTCCCGGGCGTCTGAGACAAGAGACCCAGTACTTC. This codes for CASSPGRLRQETQYF.

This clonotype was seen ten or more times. CDR3 sequence (DNA): TGTGCCAGCAGTTCGTCCGGGACAGGGGGCCCCAATCAGCCCCAGCATTTT. This gives the protein CASSSSGTGGPNQPQHF. The rearrangement joins TRBV12-3 or TRBV12-4 to TRBJ1-5, with 12 bases identical to TRBD1. The length of the CDR3 is 17 residues. Trimming cost V 4 bases and J 3 bases; bases outside gene matches: 7.

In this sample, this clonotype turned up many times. As DNA, the CDR3 is TGTGCCCAAAGGGGTGGGTGGACGCGGAACACTGAAGCTTTCTTT. It encodes CAQRGGWTRNTEAFF. The chain couples TRBV30 to TRBJ1-1; weak D call: TRBD1 (5 bases). Germline CDR1 is GTSNPN and CDR2 is SVGIG (reference sequence). The CDR3 is made up of 15 amino acids. V lost 8 bases to trimming and J lost 1 base, with 20 bases between them.